The 23 T cell receptor beta chains presented below share a single source sample, sequenced in a study of T-cell reconstitution after alpha-beta-depleted transplantation in children. Preparation of the TCRbeta library was carried out with unique molecular identifiers. TCRdb re-analysed the PCR reads in MiXCR, keeping a single row per CDR3 protein. The table has hundreds of thousands of distinct CDR3 sequences, around 14% seen once. The specimen was PBMCs, collected before TCRalphabeta/CD19-depleted stem cell transplant. These receptors all come from a girl aged 2 to 9 with congenital amegakaryocytic thrombocytopenia, due to receive a stem cell transplant.

There are a few counts of this clonotype. CDR3 residues: CASSDRNTGELFF. The CDR3 DNA reads TGTGCCAGCAGTGACAGGAACACCGGGGAGCTGTTTTTT. The chain employs TRBV6-4 and TRBJ2-2, with D unresolved. The V end was cut by 2 bases, the J end by 1 base, with 2 bases between. Germline V gene lookup returns CDR1 MRHNA and CDR2 SNTAGT. This CDR3 contains 13 residues.

This clonotype was found many times. The chain is built from TRBV28 and TRBJ2-1, with D hard to call. The ends were cut back, 3 bases at V and 7 bases at J, with 7 bases in the middle. Germline V CDR1 and CDR2: MDHEN, SYDVKM. CDR3 length: 12 residues. In DNA form, the CDR3 reads TGTGCCAGCAGTTTTCGTTTTAATGAGCAGTTCTTC. The encoded protein is CASSFRFNEQFF.

This clonotype turned up a few times. The chain couples TRBV12-5 to TRBJ2-7; no firm D call. The CDR3 runs 12 residues. V was shortened by 0 bases and J by 3 bases, with 3 bases between the two germline ends. The germline gives CDR1 LGHNT, CDR2 FRNRAP. CDR3 sequence reads: CASGLVLYEQYF. The CDR3 DNA is TGTGCTAGTGGTTTGGTACTCTACGAGCAGTACTTC.

This clonotype was found a few times. The gene calls are TRBV11-2 and TRBJ1-5; TRBD1 matches at 7 bases. With V trimmed by 5 bases and J by 3 bases, 7 bases remained unmatched. This CDR3 contains 15 residues. Germline CDR1 is SGHAT and CDR2 is FQNNGV. CDR3 region: CASSQGGGNNQPQHF. The CDR3 DNA follows: TGTGCCAGCAGCCAGGGGGGCGGTAACAATCAGCCCCAGCATTTT.

This clonotype has at least ten counts. The V and J genes are TRBV10-3 and TRBJ1-1, with D unresolved. In germline, CDR1 is ENHRY, CDR2 SYGVKD. V was shortened by 0 bases and J by 2 bases, with 7 bases between the two germline ends. The CDR3 totals 14 residues. CDR3 residues: CAISESALNTEAFF. Here the CDR3 DNA reads TGTGCCATCAGTGAGTCAGCGCTCAACACTGAAGCTTTCTTT.

This rearrangement joins TRBV6-1 to TRBJ1-5; TRBD1 might be the D (6 bases). V was pared by 7 bases and J by 0 bases, with 13 bases between. CDR3 length equals 15 residues. Germline V gene sequence: CDR1 MNHNS, CDR2 SASEGT. The CDR3 spells CASNYDRNSNQPQHF. CDR3 sequence (DNA): TGTGCCAGCAACTATGACAGGAATAGCAATCAGCCCCAGCATTTT.

The chain carries TRBV29-1 and TRBJ2-3, with a possible D match to TRBD1 (7 bases). CDR3 length equals 15 residues. The V gene's germline CDR1 is SQVTM and CDR2 ANQGSEA. The V gene lost 8 bases and the J gene lost 0 bases, with 18 bases spanning the gap. The CDR3 reads CSSHRGGVSTDTQYF. The CDR3, as DNA: TGCAGCAGTCACAGGGGAGGTGTTAGCACAGATACGCAGTATTTT.

The chain carries TRBV7-2 and TRBJ1-1, with D unclear. Trimming left V 4 bases short and J 1 base short, with 7 bases between. Germline V gives CDR1 SGHTA, CDR2 FQGNSA. The CDR3 extends over 13 amino acids. This CDR3 reads CASSSGRNTEAFF. The CDR3 nucleotides are TGTGCCAGCAGCTCAGGCCGGAACACTGAAGCTTTCTTT. The full variable domain, completed using reference TRBV7-2 and TRBJ1-1, is GAGVSQSPSNKVTEKGKDVELRCDPISGHTALYWYRQSLGQGLEFLIYFQGNSAPDKSGLPSDRFSAERTGGSVSTLTIQRTQQEDSAVYLCASSSGRNTEAFFGQGTRLTVV.

This chain uses TRBV28 with TRBJ2-7; maybe TRBD2 (6 bases). Looked up from germline, CDR1 is MDHEN and CDR2 is SYDVKM. The CDR3 length is 15 residues. Trimming took off 0 bases at V and 4 bases at J, with 13 bases between the two ends. CDR3 amino acids: CASSLWRELLYEQYF. DNA for the CDR3: TGTGCCAGCAGTTTATGGCGGGAACTGTTATACGAGCAGTACTTC.

This clonotype has at least ten counts. The rearrangement joins TRBV20-1 to TRBJ2-4; 12 nucleotides line up with TRBD2. Germline CDR1 DFQATT, CDR2 SNEGSKA (reference sequence). J was trimmed by 2 bases and V by 6 bases; bases with no gene match: 11. The CDR3 contains 17 residues. The CDR3 loop reads CSAMTSGSSATKNIQYF. The DNA for the CDR3 is TGCAGTGCCATGACTAGCGGGAGCTCTGCGACCAAAAACATTCAGTACTTC.

The V and J genes are TRBV7-6 and TRBJ2-2; D unresolved. This CDR3 is built from 14 residues. Trimming left V 4 bases short and J 1 base short, with 7 bases between. Germline CDR1 reads SGHVS; CDR2 reads FNYEAQ. The chain's CDR3 is CASSSPRNTGELFF. The CDR3 nucleotides read TGTGCCAGCAGCTCACCTCGGAACACCGGGGAGCTGTTTTTT.

J is TRBJ2-5 and V is TRBV23-1; D might be TRBD1 (5 bases). TRBV23-1 is given ORF status, its function remaining uncertain. Trimming stripped 2 bases from V and 3 bases from J, with 10 bases between. The CDR3 length is 14 residues. CDR3 coding DNA: TGCGCCAGCAGTCAAAGGATCAGGGAAGAGACCCAGTACTTC. Translation gives CASSQRIREETQYF.

Ten or more counts support this clonotype. The chain links TRBV9 to TRBJ2-3; 7 bases fit TRBD1. The length of the CDR3 is 16 residues. Trimming cost V 2 bases and J 2 bases; bases outside gene matches: 8. From germline, CDR1 is SGDLS and CDR2 YYNGEE. In nucleotides, the CDR3 is TGTGCCAGCAGCGTCGGGACAGCTACTTTCACAGATACGCAGTATTTT. It encodes CASSVGTATFTDTQYF.

The CDR3, as DNA: TGCAGCGCCCACAGGGGTCGCGGGGAGCTGTTTTTT. This sequence encodes CSAHRGRGELFF. The V gene is TRBV29-1, the J gene TRBJ2-2, with TRBD1 identical over 7 bases. This CDR3 spans 12 amino acids. The ends lost 7 bases at V and 7 bases at J; junction bases unmatched: 6. Looked up from germline, CDR1 is SQVTM and CDR2 is ANQGSEA.

In this sample, this clonotype turned up many times. The V call is TRBV7-2, the J call TRBJ2-1; D call uncertain. The germline V and J ends were trimmed by 2 bases and 7 bases, with 6 bases remaining between them. Germline-derived CDR1 and CDR2 are SGHTA and FQGNSA. This CDR3 region has 12 residues. CDR3 nucleotide sequence: TGTGCCAGCAGCTTATTCAGAAATGAGCAGTTCTTC. It yields the protein CASSLFRNEQFF.

The gene calls are TRBV6-5 and TRBJ2-6, with 7 nucleotides matching TRBD1. The length of the CDR3 is 18 residues. The germline CDR1 and CDR2 sequences are MNHEY and SVGAGI. The junction had 7 bases not matched to a gene; V was cut back by 2 bases and J by 0 bases. The CDR3 region has the DNA TGTGCCAGCAGTTACAATTCCGGGGACAGCTCTGGGGCCAACGTCCTGACTTTC. It is translated as CASSYNSGDSSGANVLTF.

The table lists this clonotype with a few counts. This rearrangement joins TRBV10-2 to TRBJ2-5, with 11 bases aligning to TRBD2. The J segment lost 9 bases and the V segment lost 5 bases, leaving 8 bases of the junction unmatched. The CDR3 extends over 14 amino acids. Germline loops: CDR1 WSHSY, CDR2 SAAADI. CDR3 DNA: TGCGCCAGCAGTTCCCTAGCGGGAGGAGGGTCCCAGTACTTC. Translating it yields CASSSLAGGGSQYF.

This clonotype appeared many times. The chain couples TRBV5-1 to TRBJ2-3, with D perhaps given as TRBD1 or TRBD2 (5 bases each). V was shortened by 2 bases and J by 2 bases, with 18 bases between the two germline ends. This CDR3 is built from 17 residues. Germline CDR1 and CDR2: SGHRS and YFSETQ. CDR3 in amino acids: CASSLLAGTIVTDTQYF. CDR3 DNA: TGCGCCAGCAGCTTACTCGCCGGGACGATAGTCACAGATACGCAGTATTTT.

This clonotype was seen a few times. The rearrangement links TRBV29-1 to TRBJ1-1; D might be TRBD1 (5 bases). CDR1 SQVTM and CDR2 ANQGSEA come from the germline V gene. This CDR3 region has 12 residues. V dropped 8 bases and J dropped 4 bases, with 14 bases sitting between them. The CDR3 protein is CSFTEGATEAFF. The DNA of the CDR3 is TGCAGCTTCACCGAAGGGGCCACTGAAGCTTTCTTT.

This clonotype came up many times. The V and J genes are TRBV20-1 and TRBJ1-4; no clear D. Between the trimmed V and J ends, which lost 3 bases and 8 bases, there was a span of 16 bases. Germline V gene data show CDR1 as DFQATT and CDR2 as SNEGSKA (reference sequence). This CDR3 has 14 amino acids. The CDR3 nucleotides read TGCAGTGCTAGCTCTGGTTTTAGAGAGGAAAAACTGTTTTTT. Its protein is CSASSGFREEKLFF.

This clonotype was observed many times. This sequence joins TRBV12-3 or TRBV12-4 and TRBJ2-5, with D perhaps matching TRBD2 (5 bases). Trimming removed 5 bases at V and 3 bases at J, with 10 bases between. CDR3 length: 13 residues. The CDR3, as DNA: TGTGCCAGCAGTAGCGGAAGGAAAGAGACCCAGTACTTC. Encoded protein: CASSSGRKETQYF.

The rearrangement joins TRBV29-1 to TRBJ2-1; 7 nucleotides match TRBD2. Germline lookup yields CDR1 SQVTM and CDR2 ANQGSEA. The CDR3 totals 15 residues. The V segment lost 5 bases and the J segment 3 bases; nucleotides outside the gene matches: 10. This chain's CDR3 is CSVKGAGLHYNEQFF. CDR3 nucleotides: TGCAGCGTTAAAGGAGCGGGGCTCCACTACAATGAGCAGTTCTTC.

V gene TRBV7-8 combines with J gene TRBJ1-1; TRBD1 matches at 7 bases. With 3 bases clipped from V and 3 bases from J, the junction kept 10 bases outside the gene matches. CDR1 SGHVS and CDR2 FQNEAQ come from the germline V gene. This CDR3 has 16 amino acids. The CDR3 region is CASSFPLGGTDTEAFF. CDR3 DNA: TGTGCCAGCAGCTTCCCTCTAGGGGGGACAGACACTGAAGCTTTCTTT. The full variable domain, completed using reference TRBV7-8 and TRBJ1-1, is GAGVSQSPRYKVAKRGQDVALRCDPISGHVSLFWYQQALGQGPEFLTYFQNEAQLDKSGLPSDRFFAERPEGSVSTLKIQRTQQEDSAVYLCASSFPLGGTDTEAFFGQGTRLTVV.